This entry lists 25 T cell receptor beta chains sequenced from one sample in a study of identical twins. TCRdb fed the 5' RACE reads into MiXCR, producing one record per CDR3 protein. The data show under 400,000 distinct CDR3 sequences, with 8.5% to 10% seen just once and under 10% held by the top ten. Sample: naive T cells sorted from blood. These receptors all stem from a woman aged 45 to 65 in good health.

The chain couples TRBV12-3 or TRBV12-4 to TRBJ2-1; 7 bases align to TRBD1. Unmatched junction bases numbered 12, after V lost 5 bases and J lost 8 bases. CDR3 length: 15 residues. The CDR3 sequence: CASSPDRALTDEQFF. In nucleotides, the CDR3 is TGTGCCAGCAGTCCTGACAGGGCCCTTACGGATGAGCAGTTCTTC.

Notes on this clonotype: The germline gene is not matched at one end of the junction; a read error may be the cause. V usage is TRBV2 and J usage is TRBJ2-3; D call uncertain. Per the germline V gene, CDR1 is SNHLY and CDR2 is FYNNEI. This CDR3 is 12 amino acids long. CDR3 nucleotide sequence: TGTGCCAGCGGGCGAGTCTCAGATACGCTGTATTTT. Amino acid sequence: CASGRVSDTLYF.

This sequence joins TRBV20-1 and TRBJ2-1; TRBD2 aligns across 16 bases. From germline, CDR1 is DFQATT and CDR2 SNEGSKA (reference sequence). The CDR3 is made up of 15 amino acids. With V trimmed by 6 bases and J by 8 bases, 7 bases remained unmatched. DNA of the CDR3: TGCAGTGCCACTCCGGGACTAGCGGGAGGGTATGAGCAGTTCTTC. The encoded protein is CSATPGLAGGYEQFF.

This chain uses TRBV4-1 with TRBJ1-2; 8 bases fit TRBD1. Losses at the gene ends were 6 bases for V and 8 bases for J; bases not matched to a gene: 8. Germline V gives CDR1 MGHRA, CDR2 YSYEKL. The CDR3 length is 13 residues. CDR3 protein: CASRRTGQGGYTF. CDR3 coding DNA: TGCGCCAGCAGACGGACAGGGCAGGGAGGCTACACCTTC.

This clonotype was seen at least ten times. This chain uses TRBV20-1 with TRBJ2-1; no reliable D call. The CDR3 spans 13 residues. Germline CDR1 is DFQATT and CDR2 is SNEGSKA (reference sequence). V dropped 3 bases and J dropped 3 bases, with 9 bases sitting between them. The CDR3 nucleotides are TGCAGTGCTAGTCCGCGGAACTACAATGAGCAGTTCTTC. Translated, it gives CSASPRNYNEQFF.

This clonotype was found many times. The chain joins TRBV29-1 to TRBJ2-3; no firm D call. From germline, CDR1 is SQVTM and CDR2 ANQGSEA. The CDR3 runs 11 residues. Trimming stripped 7 bases from V and 4 bases from J, with 9 bases between. The CDR3 is CSAAAADTQYF. The CDR3 nucleotides are TGCAGCGCCGCGGCGGCAGATACGCAGTATTTT.

There are a few counts of this clonotype. The chain carries TRBV21-1 and TRBJ2-7; the D call TRBD1 from the table was never checked on the DNA. TRBV21-1 is given as a pseudogene. The CDR3 loop spans 13 amino acids. The CDR3 region is CASSSEGAYEQYV. The CDR3 bases are TGTGCCAGCAGCAGTGAGGGGGCCTACGAGCAGTACGTC.

The chain combines TRBV12-3 or TRBV12-4 with TRBJ2-7; TRBD2 aligns across 7 bases. The CDR3 consists of 14 residues. The V segment lost 2 bases and the J segment 2 bases; nucleotides outside the gene matches: 3. DNA of the CDR3: TGTGCCAGCAGTTTACACGGACTAGCCTACGAGCAGTACGTC. Translating it yields CASSLHGLAYEQYV.

This clonotype was recorded at least ten times. V usage is TRBV28 and J usage is TRBJ2-7; 10 bases map to TRBD1. The CDR3 spans 14 residues. With 4 bases clipped from V and 3 bases from J, the junction kept 3 bases outside the gene matches. Germline lookup yields CDR1 MDHEN and CDR2 SYDVKM. CDR3: CASSSGQGIYEQYF. The CDR3 DNA reads as TGTGCCAGCAGTTCGGGACAGGGGATCTACGAGCAGTACTTC.

The V and J genes are TRBV29-1 and TRBJ2-2; 8 bases map to TRBD1. CDR3 length: 13 amino acids. Trimming removed 7 bases from V and 0 bases from J; junction bases left unmatched: 1. Germline CDR1 and CDR2: SQVTM and ANQGSEA. The CDR3 sequence is CSGTGTNTGELFF. The CDR3 nucleotides read TGCAGCGGGACAGGGACGAACACCGGGGAGCTGTTTTTT.

A remark on this clonotype: A read error may produce the germline difference seen at one junction end. The chain has TRBV5-1 and TRBJ2-4; TRBD1 matches 9 bases. Germline V gene lookup returns CDR1 SGHRS and CDR2 YFSETQ. This CDR3 contains 15 residues. The CDR3 loop is CASSLVPGQGGSRDF. In DNA, the CDR3 is TGCGCCAGCAGCTTGGTGCCGGGACAGGGAGGGAGTAGGGACTTC.

This clonotype occurred many times. V gene TRBV7-6 combines with J gene TRBJ2-1; D is undetermined. Germline V CDR1 and CDR2: SGHVS, FNYEAQ. V was cut by 5 bases and J by 5 bases, with 4 bases left in between. This CDR3 contains 11 residues. The CDR3 loop reads CASSGNNEQFF. The CDR3 region has the DNA TGTGCCAGCAGCGGAAACAATGAGCAGTTCTTC.

This clonotype was picked up many times. The chain has TRBV12-3 or TRBV12-4 and TRBJ2-1; no reliable D call. Trimming cost V 6 bases and J 1 base, with 10 bases left between them. This CDR3 has 14 residues. CDR3 sequence reads: CASRTTLSYNEQFF. Here the CDR3 DNA reads TGTGCCAGCAGGACGACACTATCCTACAATGAGCAGTTCTTC.

This clonotype was detected ten times or more. This chain connects TRBV10-1 to TRBJ2-7; unclear D gene. Deletions cut 5 bases from V and 6 bases from J, with 8 bases between. In germline, CDR1 is WNHNN, CDR2 SYGVQD (reference sequence). The CDR3 contains 11 residues. Written as DNA, the CDR3 is TGCGCCAGCAGTCCCGCAGGCGAGCAGTACGTC. Translation: CASSPAGEQYV.

This clonotype was counted at least ten times. The chain links TRBV29-1 to TRBJ2-2; 9 nucleotides match TRBD2. This CDR3 is built from 14 residues. CDR1 is SQVTM, CDR2 ANQGSEA, per germline. J gave up 3 bases and V 7 bases, and 6 bases lay outside the gene matches. The CDR3 here is CSAREGGDTGELFF. The CDR3 bases are TGCAGCGCGCGGGAGGGGGGAGACACCGGGGAGCTGTTTTTT.

This clonotype was found a few times. The chain joins TRBV5-8 to TRBJ1-2; D is undetermined. The CDR3 consists of 15 residues. The ends were cut back, 0 bases at V and 0 bases at J, with 9 bases in the middle. CDR1 is SGHTS and CDR2 is YDEGEE in the germline V gene. Here the CDR3 DNA reads TGTGCCAGCAGCTTGGGAGGAATTACTAACTATGGCTACACCTTC. Amino acids: CASSLGGITNYGYTF.

CDR3 nucleotide sequence: TGTGCCAGTGGGACAGGGGTCAATGAGCAGTTCTTC. Translated: CASGTGVNEQFF. V is TRBV19 and J is TRBJ2-1; TRBD1 matches 10 bases. Germline CDR1 is LNHDA and CDR2 is SQIVND (reference sequence). The CDR3 covers 12 residues. V lost 8 bases, J lost 6 bases, and 1 base stayed unmatched.

This clonotype occurred many times. The V gene is TRBV4-1, the J gene TRBJ2-2; D is unresolved. This CDR3 is 15 amino acids long. Germline lookup yields CDR1 MGHRA and CDR2 YSYEKL. Trimming removed 0 bases from V and 3 bases from J, with 8 bases in between. This CDR3 is CASSQDGLYTGELFF. The CDR3 DNA sequence: TGCGCCAGCAGCCAAGACGGGTTATACACCGGGGAGCTGTTTTTT.

This clonotype was counted ten times or more. The V call is TRBV6-5, the J call TRBJ2-7, with 11 bases matching TRBD1. The trim removed 5 bases at V and 7 bases at J, leaving 10 bases unmatched. The CDR3 is made up of 15 amino acids. Germline V gene data show CDR1 as MNHEY and CDR2 as SVGAGI. CDR3: CASSPLPGTGGEQYV. CDR3 DNA sequence: TGTGCCAGCAGTCCTCTCCCCGGGACAGGGGGGGAGCAGTACGTC.

This clonotype was seen a few times. The rearrangement joins TRBV25-1 to TRBJ1-4; the D gene is possibly TRBD1 (6 bases). V was trimmed by 4 bases and J by 3 bases, leaving 12 bases between them. Germline values: CDR1 MGHDK, CDR2 SYGVNS. This CDR3 region has 15 residues. The CDR3 sequence: CASSGAAGANEKLFF. In DNA, the CDR3 is TGTGCCAGCAGTGGTGCCGCAGGGGCTAATGAAAAACTGTTTTTT.

This chain uses TRBV6-4 with TRBJ2-2; 8 bases agree with TRBD2. CDR1 MRHNA and CDR2 SNTAGT come from the germline V gene. J lost 5 bases, V lost 4 bases, and 15 bases had no gene match. The CDR3 has 18 amino acids. The CDR3 DNA reads TGTGCCAGCAGTGCCCTCCCCAAGTCGGGAGGGCCAACCGGGGAGCTGTTTTTT. This sequence encodes CASSALPKSGGPTGELFF.

This clonotype was observed at least ten times. V is TRBV29-1 and J is TRBJ2-1; TRBD2 matches at 11 bases. The CDR3 has 14 amino acids. The germline V gene encodes CDR1 SQVTM and CDR2 ANQGSEA. The V segment lost 3 bases and the J segment 10 bases; nucleotides outside the gene matches: 8. CDR3 bases: TGCAGCGTTGAGACTAGCGGGATTCCAGGAGAGCAGTTCTTC. It translates to CSVETSGIPGEQFF.

This clonotype has more than one count but fewer than ten. The chain couples TRBV21-1 to TRBJ2-1; TRBD2, as called in the table, went unchecked against the DNA. TRBV21-1 is reported as a pseudogene. The CDR3 is made up of 14 amino acids. CDR3 sequence (DNA): TGTGCCAGCAGCAAAGACCTAGCGGACAATGAGCAGTTCTTC. Its protein product is CASSKDLADNEQFF.

The V call is TRBV10-3, the J call TRBJ2-3; unclear D gene. This CDR3 region has 12 residues. Germline-derived CDR1 and CDR2 are ENHRY and SYGVKD. The V end lost 11 bases, the J end lost 4 bases, and 13 bases lay between the germline ends. This CDR3 reads CAEAEVPDTQYF. CDR3 nucleotide sequence: TGTGCCGAGGCAGAGGTACCAGATACGCAGTATTTT.

This clonotype was recorded many times. CDR3 bases: TGCGCCAGCAGCTTGGAGGGACGTCAAGAGACCCAGTACTTC. It specifies CASSLEGRQETQYF. This chain connects TRBV5-1 to TRBJ2-5; D might be TRBD1 or TRBD2, each matching 5 bases. This CDR3 region has 14 residues. Looked up from germline, CDR1 is SGHRS and CDR2 is YFSETQ. Trimming cost V 0 bases and J 2 bases, with 8 bases left between them.